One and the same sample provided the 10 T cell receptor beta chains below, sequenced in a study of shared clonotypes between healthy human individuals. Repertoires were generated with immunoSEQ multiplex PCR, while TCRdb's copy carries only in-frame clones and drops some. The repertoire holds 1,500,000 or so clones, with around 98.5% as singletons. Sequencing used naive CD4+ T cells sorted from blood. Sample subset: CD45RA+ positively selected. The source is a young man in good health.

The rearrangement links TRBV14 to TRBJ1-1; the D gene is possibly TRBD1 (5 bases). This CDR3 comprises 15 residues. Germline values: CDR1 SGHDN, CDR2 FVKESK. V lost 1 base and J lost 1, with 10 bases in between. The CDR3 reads CASSQAPGQNTEAFF. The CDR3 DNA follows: TGTGCCAGCAGCCAAGCCCCGGGGCAGAACACTGAAGCTTTCTTT.

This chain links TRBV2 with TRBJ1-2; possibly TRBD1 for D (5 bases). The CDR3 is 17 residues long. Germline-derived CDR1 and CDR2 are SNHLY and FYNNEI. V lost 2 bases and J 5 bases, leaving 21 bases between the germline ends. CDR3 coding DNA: TGTGCCAGCAGTGAACGGGGCTCTGCAACGTTGGGATATGGCTACACCTTC. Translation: CASSERGSATLGYGYTF.

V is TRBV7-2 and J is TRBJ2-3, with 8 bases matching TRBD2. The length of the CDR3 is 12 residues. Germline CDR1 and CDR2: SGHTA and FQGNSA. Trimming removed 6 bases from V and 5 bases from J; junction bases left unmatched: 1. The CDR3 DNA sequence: TGTGCCAGCAGACGGGGGGGAGATACGCAGTATTTT. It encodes CASRRGGDTQYF.

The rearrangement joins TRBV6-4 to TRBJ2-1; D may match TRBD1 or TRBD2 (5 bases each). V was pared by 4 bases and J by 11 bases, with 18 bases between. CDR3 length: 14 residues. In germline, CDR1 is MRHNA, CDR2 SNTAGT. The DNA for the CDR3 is TGTGCCAGCAGTGGTGAGGGCCCCAAGGGGCAGCAGTTCTTC. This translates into CASSGEGPKGQQFF.

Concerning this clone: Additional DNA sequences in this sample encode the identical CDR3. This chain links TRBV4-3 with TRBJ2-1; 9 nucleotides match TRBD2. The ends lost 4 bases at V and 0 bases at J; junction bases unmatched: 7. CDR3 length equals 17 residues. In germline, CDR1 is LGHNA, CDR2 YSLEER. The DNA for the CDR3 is TGCGCCAGCAGCCCGTTTAGCGGGGGCAGCTCCTACAATGAGCAGTTCTTC. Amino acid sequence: CASSPFSGGSSYNEQFF.

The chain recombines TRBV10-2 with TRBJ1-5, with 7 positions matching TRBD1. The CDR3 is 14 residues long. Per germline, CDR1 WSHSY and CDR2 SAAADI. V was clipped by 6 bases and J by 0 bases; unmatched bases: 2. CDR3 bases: TGCGCCAGCAGGGGGACAGATAGCAATCAGCCCCAGCATTTT. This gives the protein CASRGTDSNQPQHF.

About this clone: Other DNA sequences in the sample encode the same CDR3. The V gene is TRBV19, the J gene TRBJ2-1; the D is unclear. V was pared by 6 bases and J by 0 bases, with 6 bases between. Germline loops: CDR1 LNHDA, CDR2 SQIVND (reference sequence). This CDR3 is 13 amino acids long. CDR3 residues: CASSRSSYNEQFF. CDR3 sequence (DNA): TGTGCCAGTAGCCGGAGCTCCTACAATGAGCAGTTCTTC.

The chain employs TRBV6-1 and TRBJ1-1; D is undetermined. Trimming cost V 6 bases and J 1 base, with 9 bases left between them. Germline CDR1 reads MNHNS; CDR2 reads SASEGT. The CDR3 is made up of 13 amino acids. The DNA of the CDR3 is TGTGCCAGCAGGATACACCAGAACACTGAAGCTTTCTTT. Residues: CASRIHQNTEAFF.

The chain's CDR3 is CASSQDLWVEAFF. Written as DNA, the CDR3 is TGCGCCAGCAGCCAAGATCTGTGGGTGGAAGCTTTCTTT. The gene calls are TRBV4-3 and TRBJ1-1; D unresolved. V was cut by 0 bases and J by 8 bases, with 10 bases left in between. The CDR3 covers 13 residues. Per the germline V gene, CDR1 is LGHNA and CDR2 is YSLEER.

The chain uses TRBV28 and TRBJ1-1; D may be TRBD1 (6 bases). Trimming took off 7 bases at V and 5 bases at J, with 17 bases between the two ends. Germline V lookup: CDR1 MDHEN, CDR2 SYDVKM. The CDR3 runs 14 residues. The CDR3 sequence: CASILWGGQTEAFF. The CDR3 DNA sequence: TGTGCCAGCATCCTGTGGGGGGGGCAGACTGAAGCTTTCTTT.